This T cell receptor (beta chain) comes out of a study of T-cell reconstitution after alpha-beta-depleted transplantation in children. Researchers prepared the TCRbeta library using unique molecular identifiers, the study reports. TCRdb analysed the PCR reads with MiXCR anew, one entry per CDR3 protein. The sample holds fewer than 700,000 distinct CDR3 sequences; approximately 12% are singletons and the top ten take around 2%. The V and J ends lost 5 bases and 4 bases, in that order; junction bases with no gene match: 3. The CDR3 sequence is 13 residues long. CDR1 and CDR2 (germline): SEHNR, FQNEAQ (reference sequence). In this sample, this clonotype turned up many times.

The rearrangement uses TRBV7-9 and TRBJ1-1; TRBD1 aligns across 8 bases. The receptor was isolated from a male patient aged 10-17 years who had a stem cell transplant for acute myeloid leukemia, so the T cells may come from the graft donor. This sample comprised PBMCs, mostly from graft donor cells, obtained 360 days after TCRalphabeta/CD19-depleted stem cell transplant. CDR3 loop: CASSPTGGTEAFF. The CDR3 DNA reads TGTGCCAGCAGCCCTACAGGGGGCACTGAAGCTTTCTTT. Complete variable domain (other parts from reference TRBV7-9 and TRBJ1-1): DTGVSQNPRHKITKRGQNVTFRCDPISEHNRLYWYRQTLGQGPEFLTYFQNEAQLEKSRLLSDRFSAERPKGSFSTLEIQRTEQGDSAMYLCASSPTGGTEAFFGQGTRLTVV.